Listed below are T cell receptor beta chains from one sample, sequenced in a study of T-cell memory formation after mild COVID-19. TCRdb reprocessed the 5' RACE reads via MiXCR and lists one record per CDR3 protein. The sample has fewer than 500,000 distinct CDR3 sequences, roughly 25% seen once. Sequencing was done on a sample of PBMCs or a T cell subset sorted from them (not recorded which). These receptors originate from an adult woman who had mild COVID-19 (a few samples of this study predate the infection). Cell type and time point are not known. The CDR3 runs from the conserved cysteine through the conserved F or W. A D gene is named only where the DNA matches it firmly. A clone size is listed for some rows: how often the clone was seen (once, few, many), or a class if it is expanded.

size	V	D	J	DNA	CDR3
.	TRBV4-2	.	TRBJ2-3	TGTGCCAGCAGCCAAATCAGGTTCGGGGGGCAAGAACGAGATACGCAGTATTTT	CASSQIRFGGQERDTQYF
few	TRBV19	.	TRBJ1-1	TGTGCCAGTAGTATAGACCCAGGGCGGAGGGGCACTGAAGCTTTCTTT	CASSIDPGRRGTEAFF
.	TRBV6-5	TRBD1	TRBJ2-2	TGTGCCAGCAGTACCCCGGGGACAGGGGGCTTCGGGGAGCTGTTTTTT	CASSTPGTGGFGELFF
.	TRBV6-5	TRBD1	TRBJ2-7	TGTGCCAGCAGTTACTCAGCACAGGGGGTGTACGAGCAGTACTTC	CASSYSAQGVYEQYF
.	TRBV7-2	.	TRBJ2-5	TGTGCCAGCAGCTTGGGGGGTTTCGGAATGGAGACCCAGTACTTC	CASSLGGFGMETQYF
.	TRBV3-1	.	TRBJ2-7	TGTGCCAGCAGCCTAACCCGGAGGAGGGGGGGCTCCTACGAGCAGTACTTC	CASSLTRRRGGSYEQYF
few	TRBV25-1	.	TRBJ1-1	TGTGCCAGCAGGAAGGGGGAGTGGACTGAAGCTTTCTTT	CASRKGEWTEAFF
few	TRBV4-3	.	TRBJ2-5	TGCGCCAGCAGCCAAGATAGGTGGGAGACCCAGTACTTC	CASSQDRWETQYF
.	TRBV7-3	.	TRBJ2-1	TGTGCCAGCAGCCTCATTGGGCCTCGGGAGCAGTTCTTC	CASSLIGPREQFF
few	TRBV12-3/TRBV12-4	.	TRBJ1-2	TGTGCCAGCAGTTTAAACCCCGGATACTATGGCTACACCTTC	CASSLNPGYYGYTF
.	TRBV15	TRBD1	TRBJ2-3	TGTGCCACCAGCAGACGACAGGGGTCGGGATTCACAGATACGCAGTATTTT	CATSRRQGSGFTDTQYF
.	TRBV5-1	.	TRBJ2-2	TGCGCCAGCAGACCGGGGGCCCCCGGGGAGCTGTTTTTT	CASRPGAPGELFF
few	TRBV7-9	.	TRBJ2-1	TGTGCCAGCAGCCCTGCAGGGTGGGGTGAGCAGTTCTTC	CASSPAGWGEQFF
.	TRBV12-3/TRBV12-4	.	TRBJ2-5	TGTGCCAGCAGTTTAGCTCAGATGGAGACCCAGTACTTC	CASSLAQMETQYF
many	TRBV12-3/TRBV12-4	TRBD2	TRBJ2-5	TGTGCCAGCAGCGTTAGCGGGGGAAGGGAGACCCAGTACTTC	CASSVSGGRETQYF
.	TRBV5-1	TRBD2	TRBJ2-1	TGCGCCAGCAGCTTGGGCGGGGGGGCTGAAAGCTACAATGAGCAGTTCTTC	CASSLGGGAESYNEQFF
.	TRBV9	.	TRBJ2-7	TGTGCCAGCAGCGTAGGGCTGGGCACCGCCTACGAGCAGTACTTC	CASSVGLGTAYEQYF
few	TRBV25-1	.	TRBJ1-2	TGTGCCAGCAGTGATCCGGGACATTCCCACTATGGCTACACCTTC	CASSDPGHSHYGYTF
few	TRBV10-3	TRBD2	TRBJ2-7	TGTGCCATCAGTGAGTTGCGGGAGCTGAACGAGCAGTACTTC	CAISELRELNEQYF
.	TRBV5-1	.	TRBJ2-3	TGCGCCAGCAGCTTCAGGGAAACAACAGATACGCAGTATTTT	CASSFRETTDTQYF